The text below deals with one T cell receptor beta chain. The source of the sample is a study of blood T cell repertoires in COVID-19. Sequenced by immunoSEQ multiplex PCR; TCRdb stores in-frame clones only, minus some. Of roughly 180,000 clones listed, roughly 87% are singletons. CDR1 is SGHTA and CDR2 is FQGNSA in the germline V gene. V lost 3 bases and J 0 bases, leaving 11 bases between the germline ends. The CDR3 consists of 15 residues. Sequenced: PBMCs or T cells enriched from blood (not recorded which). The chain couples TRBV7-2 to TRBJ1-2; no firm D call. The TCR originated in a woman in her thirties who had recovered from COVID-19. The CDR3 reads CASSFRRRSNYGYTF. CDR3 DNA: TGTGCCAGCAGCTTTAGAAGGCGGTCTAACTATGGCTACACCTTC.